The rows below give T cell receptor beta chains drawn from one sample of a study of T cell repertoires in cytomegalovirus infection. In TCRdb, the reads were re-called with MiXCR into one record per CDR3 protein. The sample yields approximately 490,000 distinct CDR3 sequences, about 11% seen once. The sequencing sample was made of PBMCs. Source of these receptors: a human donor in good health (CMV status not recorded). Some clones in this sample may be carry-over from other donors' samples. Both conserved end residues are part of each CDR3. Fields, in order: CDR3 DNA, CDR3 protein, D gene, V gene, clone size, J gene. A D gene is named only where the DNA matches it firmly. A clone size is listed for some rows: how often the clone was seen (once, few, many), or a class if it is expanded.

TGTGCCAGCAGCCTTAGCGGGAGAAGCGAGACCCAGTACTTC,CASSLSGRSETQYF,TRBD2,TRBV27,many,TRBJ2-5
TGTGCCAGCAGTCACTTCTCCGGCACAGATACGCAGTATTTT,CASSHFSGTDTQYF,-,TRBV3-1,-,TRBJ2-3
TGTGCCAGCAGTCGGGACTCAGCAGATACGCAGTATTTT,CASSRDSADTQYF,-,TRBV7-9,many,TRBJ2-3
TGTGCCAGCAGTTTTGATAGGACTAGCCTGGATGAGCAGTTCTTC,CASSFDRTSLDEQFF,TRBD2,TRBV27,many,TRBJ2-1
TGCAGTGCTAGAAGTGGGCTAGCGGCCCTATACGAGCAGTACTTC,CSARSGLAALYEQYF,TRBD2,TRBV20-1,-,TRBJ2-7
TGTGCCATCAGTGCGCTAGCGGGAGTCGGGAGCACAGATACGCAGTATTTT,CAISALAGVGSTDTQYF,TRBD2,TRBV10-3,few,TRBJ2-3
TGTGCCTGGAGTCGGGACAGGGATTCACCCCTCCACTTT,CAWSRDRDSPLHF,TRBD1,TRBV30,-,TRBJ1-6
TGTGCCAGCAAAAGGGGAAGAGGGGTAGGATCCACAGATACGCAGTATTTT,CASKRGRGVGSTDTQYF,-,TRBV7-2,many,TRBJ2-3
TGTGCCAGCAGTTCCGGACTAGCGGGGCCTCCAGGGGAGCTGTTTTTT,CASSSGLAGPPGELFF,TRBD2,TRBV12-3/TRBV12-4,many,TRBJ2-2
TGTGCCATCAGGGGACAAACTAAAGAAAAACTGTTTTTT,CAIRGQTKEKLFF,-,TRBV10-3,-,TRBJ1-4
TGTGCCAGCAGCTTAGGTCCTAGCGGGAGAGATACGCAGTATTTT,CASSLGPSGRDTQYF,TRBD2,TRBV7-2,many,TRBJ2-3
TGTGCCAGCAGTTACGGGATCGCGGGGGGCTACACCTTC,CASSYGIAGGYTF,-,TRBV6-5,many,TRBJ1-2
TGCGCCAGCAGCCGTGGACAGGGAGATTACTATGGCTACACCTTC,CASSRGQGDYYGYTF,TRBD1,TRBV5-1,many,TRBJ1-2
TGTGCCAGCAGCGCAGGAACCTCCTACAATGAGCAGTTCTTC,CASSAGTSYNEQFF,-,TRBV7-2,many,TRBJ2-1
TGTGCCAGCAGCTCGGGACAGCGGGAGTACGGGGAGCTGTTTTTT,CASSSGQREYGELFF,-,TRBV7-2,many,TRBJ2-2
TGTGCCAGCAGCTTGACAAGCGGGGGGGCCCAAGAGACCCAGTACTTC,CASSLTSGGAQETQYF,TRBD2,TRBV5-4,many,TRBJ2-5
TGTGCCAGCAGCTTAGGAGAAGCACAAGAGACCCAGTACTTC,CASSLGEAQETQYF,-,TRBV7-9,few,TRBJ2-5
TGTGCCAGCAACACGGGGGGGGTTGGGGAGACCCAGTACTTC,CASNTGGVGETQYF,TRBD2,TRBV5-5,-,TRBJ2-5
TGCGCCAGCAGCTCCCAAGGCGACAGCTCCACTGAAGCTTTCTTT,CASSSQGDSSTEAFF,-,TRBV5-1,many,TRBJ1-1
TGTGCCAGCAGCGTCGACAGGGATGCTAGAAATCAGCCCCAGCATTTT,CASSVDRDARNQPQHF,TRBD1,TRBV12-3/TRBV12-4,many,TRBJ1-5
TGTGCCAGCAGCCCTACTAGCGGGAGAGGGTATGAGCAGTTCTTC,CASSPTSGRGYEQFF,TRBD2,TRBV7-3,many,TRBJ2-1
TGCAGTGCTAAAACAGGGTTGGCTGAAAAACTGTTTTTT,CSAKTGLAEKLFF,-,TRBV20-1,few,TRBJ1-4
TGTGCCAGCAGATTGGAGGAGGCCCTGTTTGGCTACACCTTC,CASRLEEALFGYTF,-,TRBV5-4,few,TRBJ1-2
TGCAGCGTTGAACCACAGGGTGCCTACAATGAGCAGTTCTTC,CSVEPQGAYNEQFF,-,TRBV29-1,few,TRBJ2-1
TGTGCCAGCGGCAAGAGCGAACAAAGCACAGATACGCAGTATTTT,CASGKSEQSTDTQYF,-,TRBV7-9,many,TRBJ2-3
TGCAGCGTTGGTGGCGGAAGCTCCTACAATGAGCAGTTCTTC,CSVGGGSSYNEQFF,-,TRBV29-1,few,TRBJ2-1
TGTGCCAGCAGCTTACAAGGGGGCCTCACCGGGGAGCTGTTTTTT,CASSLQGGLTGELFF,TRBD1,TRBV7-2,many,TRBJ2-2
TGTGCCAGCAGTCAGGGACTAGCGGTATCAACCGGGGAGCTGTTTTTT,CASSQGLAVSTGELFF,TRBD2,TRBV5-4,few,TRBJ2-2
TGTGCCAGCAGTTCCTACAGGGAATTCACAGATACGCAGTATTTT,CASSSYREFTDTQYF,-,TRBV28,-,TRBJ2-3
TGTGCCAGCAGCGCCGGACAGGGGAATCTCAGGAACACTGAAGCTTTCTTT,CASSAGQGNLRNTEAFF,TRBD1,TRBV5-4,many,TRBJ1-1
TGCAGTGCTAGAGGGGGATACGAGCAGTACTTC,CSARGGYEQYF,-,TRBV20-1,many,TRBJ2-7
TGCGCCAGCATCGGGACTAGCGGGGGGGGCAATGAGCAGTTCTTC,CASIGTSGGGNEQFF,TRBD2,TRBV5-1,-,TRBJ2-1
TGTGCCAGCAGTTACTCGGGGGGGGCAGGGAAGGACATTCAGTACTTC,CASSYSGGAGKDIQYF,-,TRBV6-6,many,TRBJ2-4
TGTACTACAGACCGGGGCGCTGGAAACACCATATATTTT,CTTDRGAGNTIYF,-,TRBV12-3/TRBV12-4,-,TRBJ1-3
TGTGCCAGCAGCAAGACAGGGGAAGTCTACGAGCAGTACTTC,CASSKTGEVYEQYF,TRBD1,TRBV7-9,many,TRBJ2-7
TGTGCCAGCAGCTCCATGGGACTAGCGGGGGATACGCAGTATTTT,CASSSMGLAGDTQYF,TRBD2,TRBV11-3,-,TRBJ2-3
TGCAGTGGGTTGGGAAACTATGGCTACACCTTC,CSGLGNYGYTF,-,TRBV20-1,few,TRBJ1-2
TGCAGTGCTAGAGGGCAGCCCAATCAGCCCCAGCATTTT,CSARGQPNQPQHF,-,TRBV20-1,-,TRBJ1-5
TGCAGTGCGGCCGTTGATTGGGGTAATCAGCCCCAGCATTTT,CSAAVDWGNQPQHF,-,TRBV20-1,many,TRBJ1-5
TGCGCCAGCAGCTTCGGGGCGCGATGGGGGGAGACCCAGTACTTC,CASSFGARWGETQYF,-,TRBV5-1,few,TRBJ2-5
TGTGCCAGCAGCTGGGACAGGGTCCCCTACGAGCAGTACTTC,CASSWDRVPYEQYF,TRBD1,TRBV12-3/TRBV12-4,many,TRBJ2-7
TGTGCTAGTGCCCTGGCCGGGGATAGTCGACGGTACTTC,CASALAGDSRRYF,-,TRBV12-5,many,TRBJ2-4
TGCAGCGTCCGAGGGACAGGGGATCAGCCCCAGCATTTT,CSVRGTGDQPQHF,TRBD1,TRBV29-1,few,TRBJ1-5
TGTGCCATCAGTGGAGCTAGCGCGGGGGGCACAGATACGCAGTATTTT,CAISGASAGGTDTQYF,TRBD2,TRBV10-3,-,TRBJ2-3
TGTGCCAGCAGCTTAGATTTGGTACGGCAGAGGTACCAAGAGACCCAGTACTTC,CASSLDLVRQRYQETQYF,-,TRBV11-2,-,TRBJ2-5
TGTGCCAGCAGCGGGGGAACAGGGAGAAATACCGGGGAGCTGTTTTTT,CASSGGTGRNTGELFF,-,TRBV7-2,many,TRBJ2-2
TGTGCCAGCAGCTTAGCGAGGCCCCACCGGGAGCTGTTTTTT,CASSLARPHRELFF,-,TRBV7-9,-,TRBJ2-2
TGCGCCAGCAGCTTGTCGGGCGGACTTACGACCTACGAGCAGTACTTC,CASSLSGGLTTYEQYF,-,TRBV5-1,many,TRBJ2-7
TGTGCCAGCAGCCGCGAGAGGTCTGGGGCCAACGTCCTGACTTTC,CASSRERSGANVLTF,-,TRBV7-2,many,TRBJ2-6